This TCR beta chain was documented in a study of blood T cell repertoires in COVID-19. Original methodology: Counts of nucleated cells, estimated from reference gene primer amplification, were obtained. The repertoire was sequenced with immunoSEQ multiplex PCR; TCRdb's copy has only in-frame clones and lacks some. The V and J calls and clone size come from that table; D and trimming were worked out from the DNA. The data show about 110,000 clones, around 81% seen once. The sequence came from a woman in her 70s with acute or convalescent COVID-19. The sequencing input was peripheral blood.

The CDR3 region is CAWLENTEAFF. CDR3 DNA sequence: TGTGCCTGGCTAGAGAACACTGAAGCTTTCTTT. The V call is TRBV30, the J call TRBJ1-1; no firm D call. The V end was cut by 5 bases, the J end by 1 base, with 5 bases between. This CDR3 region has 11 residues. CDR1 GTSNPN and CDR2 SVGIG come from the germline V gene (reference sequence).